Listed below are T cell receptor beta chains from one sample, sequenced in a study of radiation and T cells in renal cell carcinoma. Sequencing was performed with immunoSEQ multiplex PCR; in TCRdb, only in-frame clones are kept and a portion is missing. The repertoire consists of 130,000 or so clones, with over 65% occurring once and the leading ten covering roughly a quarter. The material was blood, obtained from a patient whose treatment included radiotherapy and nephrectomy. These receptors were obtained from a woman between 50 and 59 years old with renal cell carcinoma. Each CDR3 is given with its conserved first and last residue. The D gene is left open where the match is weak. The listing skips clone size in some rows; elsewhere it reads once, few, many or a size class.

V gene	J gene	D gene	clone size	CDR3 DNA	CDR3 protein
TRBV19	TRBJ2-3	NA	NA	TGTGCCAGTAGTCCCGTGACGGATGCGGATACGCAGTATTTT	CASSPVTDADTQYF
TRBV2	TRBJ1-6	NA	NA	TGTGCCAGCGGCCTGACCGGCGGAGCGACTTCACCCCTCCACTTT	CASGLTGGATSPLHF
TRBV5-6	TRBJ2-7	TRBD1	NA	TGTGCCAGCAGCCCGGCATGGGACAGGGCGGGCGAGCAGTACTTC	CASSPAWDRAGEQYF
TRBV10-2	TRBJ1-2	NA	NA	TGCGCCAGCAGCCGCGACAAGAACTATGGCTACACCTTC	CASSRDKNYGYTF
TRBV4-3	TRBJ1-1	NA	NA	TGCGCCAGCAGCCAAGATCGGGGGACGTGGGCTGAAGCTTTCTTT	CASSQDRGTWAEAFF
TRBV2	TRBJ2-7	TRBD2	NA	TGTGCCAGCAGTCGGGACTACCTCTACGAGCAGTACTTC	CASSRDYLYEQYF
TRBV9	TRBJ2-3	TRBD1	NA	TGTGCCAGCAGCGTTCTGGGACAGGCCACAGATACGCAGTATTTT	CASSVLGQATDTQYF
TRBV9	TRBJ2-7	TRBD2	NA	TGTGCCAGCAGCGTATTAAATGTGGGGACTAGCGGGGGCCTCTCCTACGAGCAGTACTTC	CASSVLNVGTSGGLSYEQYF
TRBV6-5	TRBJ2-7	NA	NA	TGTGCCAGCAGTTGGAGAGTTGGGGGGCCTTTCGGCGAGCAGTACTTC	CASSWRVGGPFGEQYF
TRBV9	TRBJ2-7	NA	NA	TGTGCCAGCAGCTCCCGCTACAATGGCGAGCAGTACTTC	CASSSRYNGEQYF
TRBV5-1	TRBJ2-2	NA	NA	TGCGCCAGCAGCTTGGGGGGTCAGGACGGGGAGCTGTTTTTT	CASSLGGQDGELFF
TRBV7-2	TRBJ2-7	NA	NA	TGTGCCAGCAGCTTATCAACGGGACTTAGCTACGAGCAGTACTTC	CASSLSTGLSYEQYF
TRBV4-3	TRBJ2-1	NA	NA	TGCGCCAGCAGCCACAGAAATGAGCAGTTCTTC	CASSHRNEQFF
TRBV6-6	TRBJ2-2	NA	NA	TGTGCCAGCAGTTTTTCTGGACGTACGAACACCGGGGAGCTGTTTTTT	CASSFSGRTNTGELFF
TRBV6-5	TRBJ1-1	NA	NA	TGTGCCACCCTATCTGGGACACCGAACACTGAAGCTTTCTTT	CATLSGTPNTEAFF
TRBV7-2	TRBJ1-2	TRBD1	NA	TGTGCCAGCAGCGGGACAGCCACTAACTATGGCTACACCTTC	CASSGTATNYGYTF
TRBV30	TRBJ2-2	NA	NA	TGTGCCTGGAGTGTACCCTCGACAGGCAACACCGGGGAGCTGTTTTTT	CAWSVPSTGNTGELFF
TRBV7-2	TRBJ2-4	NA	NA	TGTGCCAGCATCCCGAGTGTAGGTTACAACATTCAGTACTTC	CASIPSVGYNIQYF
TRBV6-5	TRBJ2-7	NA	NA	TGTGCCAGCAGTTCCACAGGGAGCTCCTACGAGCAGTACTTC	CASSSTGSSYEQYF
TRBV6-5	TRBJ1-1	NA	NA	TGTGCCAGCAGTCAAAACCAGGGGAACACTGAAGCTTTCTTT	CASSQNQGNTEAFF
TRBV6-6	TRBJ1-2	TRBD1	few	TGTGCCAGCAGACCCGGACAGGGGGCGAGTGGCTACACCTTC	CASRPGQGASGYTF
TRBV7-9	TRBJ2-2	NA	NA	TGTGCCAGCAGCTTAAAAAACACCGGGGAGCTGTTTTTT	CASSLKNTGELFF
TRBV2	TRBJ2-1	TRBD2	once	TGTGCCAGCGGTGGACTAGCGGGGGGACAATTTAGCTCCTACAATGAGCAGTTCTTC	CASGGLAGGQFSSYNEQFF
TRBV6-4	TRBJ1-2	NA	once	TGTGCCAGGGGACCGGGGAGGATGTATGGCTACACCTTC	CARGPGRMYGYTF
TRBV5-1	TRBJ2-3	NA	NA	TGCGCCAGCAGCCCCCGCCCGGACACAGGGTTAGGGCAGTATTTT	CASSPRPDTGLGQYF
TRBV2	TRBJ2-3	NA	once	TGTGCCAGCACCCCTAGCACAGATACGCAGTATTTT	CASTPSTDTQYF
TRBV6-5	TRBJ2-4	NA	NA	TGTGCCAGCAGTACTCCTCTCACCGGGTGGAACATTCAGTACTTC	CASSTPLTGWNIQYF
TRBV10-2	TRBJ1-6	NA	few	TGCGCCAGCAGGGAGGGTGATTCACCCCTCCACTTT	CASREGDSPLHF
TRBV27	TRBJ1-2	TRBD1	few	TGTGCCAGCAGTTTACAGGGGGCAGGTGGCTACACCTTC	CASSLQGAGGYTF
TRBV2	TRBJ2-7	NA	few	TGTGCCAGCAGCAGATCCCCCGGGGACGAGCAGTACTTC	CASSRSPGDEQYF
TRBV27	TRBJ2-7	TRBD2	NA	TGTGCCAGCACTCCTTCGGGGGGAGACTCCTACGAGCAGTACTTC	CASTPSGGDSYEQYF
TRBV7-9	TRBJ1-6	TRBD1	NA	TGTGCCAGCAGCCGAACAGGGGGCGATTCACCCCTCCACTTT	CASSRTGGDSPLHF
TRBV6-5	TRBJ2-5	NA	NA	TGTGCCAGCAGTTACGCAGGGGCGGGAGAGACCCAGTACTTC	CASSYAGAGETQYF
TRBV9	TRBJ1-3	TRBD1	NA	TGTGCCAGCAGCGGGACAGGGAGCTCTGGAAACACCATATATTTT	CASSGTGSSGNTIYF
TRBV7-2	TRBJ1-5	TRBD1	NA	TGTGCCAGCAGCCAGGGGGCAGACAGGGTAAGGCAGCCCCAGCATTTT	CASSQGADRVRQPQHF
TRBV14	TRBJ2-2	TRBD2	NA	TGTGCCAGCCAGAGAATAGCGGGAGATGTTACCGGGGAGCTGTTTTTT	CASQRIAGDVTGELFF
TRBV10-1	TRBJ2-7	TRBD1	NA	TGCGCCAGCCCACCCCGCTCGGACAGGCCCCACTTTGAGCAGTACTTC	CASPPRSDRPHFEQYF
TRBV5-8	TRBJ2-3	TRBD1	NA	TGTGCCAGCAGCCTCAGGGGGCACGGCACAGATACGCAGTATTTT	CASSLRGHGTDTQYF
TRBV27	TRBJ2-4	NA	few	TGTGCCAGCCGTTACAGGGAGCCGGGCAACATTCAGTACTTC	CASRYREPGNIQYF
TRBV7-2	TRBJ1-4	TRBD1	NA	TGTGCCAGCAGCCCATCAGGGGGGAATGAAAAACTGTTTTTT	CASSPSGGNEKLFF
TRBV28	TRBJ1-5	NA	NA	TGTGCCAGCAGTTCCGGCGGGCGAGTCCGAGATCAGCCCCAGCATTTT	CASSSGGRVRDQPQHF
TRBV10-1	TRBJ2-1	TRBD2	large	TGCGCCAGCAGTGATAGACTTTCAGGACTAGCGGGATTGGGAAATGAGCAGTTCTTC	CASSDRLSGLAGLGNEQFF